This entry describes one T cell receptor beta chain. The data were obtained in a study of control samples from healthy donors and cancer patients. CDR3 size: 15 residues. V lost 1 base and J lost 4; bases outside the gene matches: 4. Germline V gene data show CDR1 as SGHAT and CDR2 as FQNNGV. Assay: immunoSEQ multiplex PCR; the TCRdb copy retains only in-frame clones and omits some. This table has 75,000 to 100,000 clones, around nine tenths appearing once. The rearrangement links TRBV11-2 to TRBJ2-3; 8 bases map to TRBD2. The origin of this receptor is a man between 25 and 39 years old in good health. Source material: blood. The DNA for the CDR3 is TGTGCCAGCAGCTTAGCCGGGAGGGACCCAGATACGCAGTATTTT. It is translated as CASSLAGRDPDTQYF.